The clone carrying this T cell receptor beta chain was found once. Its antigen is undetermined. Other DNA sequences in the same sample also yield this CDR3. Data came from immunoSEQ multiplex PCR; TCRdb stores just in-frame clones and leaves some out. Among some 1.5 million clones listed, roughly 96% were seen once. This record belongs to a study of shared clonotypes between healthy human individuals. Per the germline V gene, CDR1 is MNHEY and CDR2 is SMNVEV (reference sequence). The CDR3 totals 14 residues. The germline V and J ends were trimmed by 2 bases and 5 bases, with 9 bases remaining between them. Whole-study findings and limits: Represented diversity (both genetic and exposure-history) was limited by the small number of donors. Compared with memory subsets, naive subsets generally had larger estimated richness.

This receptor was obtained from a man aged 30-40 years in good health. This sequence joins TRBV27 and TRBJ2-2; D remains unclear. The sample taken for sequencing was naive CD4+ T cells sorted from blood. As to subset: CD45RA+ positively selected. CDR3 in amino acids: CASSLVSPTGELFF. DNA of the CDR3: TGTGCCAGCAGTTTAGTTAGCCCGACCGGGGAGCTGTTTTTT.